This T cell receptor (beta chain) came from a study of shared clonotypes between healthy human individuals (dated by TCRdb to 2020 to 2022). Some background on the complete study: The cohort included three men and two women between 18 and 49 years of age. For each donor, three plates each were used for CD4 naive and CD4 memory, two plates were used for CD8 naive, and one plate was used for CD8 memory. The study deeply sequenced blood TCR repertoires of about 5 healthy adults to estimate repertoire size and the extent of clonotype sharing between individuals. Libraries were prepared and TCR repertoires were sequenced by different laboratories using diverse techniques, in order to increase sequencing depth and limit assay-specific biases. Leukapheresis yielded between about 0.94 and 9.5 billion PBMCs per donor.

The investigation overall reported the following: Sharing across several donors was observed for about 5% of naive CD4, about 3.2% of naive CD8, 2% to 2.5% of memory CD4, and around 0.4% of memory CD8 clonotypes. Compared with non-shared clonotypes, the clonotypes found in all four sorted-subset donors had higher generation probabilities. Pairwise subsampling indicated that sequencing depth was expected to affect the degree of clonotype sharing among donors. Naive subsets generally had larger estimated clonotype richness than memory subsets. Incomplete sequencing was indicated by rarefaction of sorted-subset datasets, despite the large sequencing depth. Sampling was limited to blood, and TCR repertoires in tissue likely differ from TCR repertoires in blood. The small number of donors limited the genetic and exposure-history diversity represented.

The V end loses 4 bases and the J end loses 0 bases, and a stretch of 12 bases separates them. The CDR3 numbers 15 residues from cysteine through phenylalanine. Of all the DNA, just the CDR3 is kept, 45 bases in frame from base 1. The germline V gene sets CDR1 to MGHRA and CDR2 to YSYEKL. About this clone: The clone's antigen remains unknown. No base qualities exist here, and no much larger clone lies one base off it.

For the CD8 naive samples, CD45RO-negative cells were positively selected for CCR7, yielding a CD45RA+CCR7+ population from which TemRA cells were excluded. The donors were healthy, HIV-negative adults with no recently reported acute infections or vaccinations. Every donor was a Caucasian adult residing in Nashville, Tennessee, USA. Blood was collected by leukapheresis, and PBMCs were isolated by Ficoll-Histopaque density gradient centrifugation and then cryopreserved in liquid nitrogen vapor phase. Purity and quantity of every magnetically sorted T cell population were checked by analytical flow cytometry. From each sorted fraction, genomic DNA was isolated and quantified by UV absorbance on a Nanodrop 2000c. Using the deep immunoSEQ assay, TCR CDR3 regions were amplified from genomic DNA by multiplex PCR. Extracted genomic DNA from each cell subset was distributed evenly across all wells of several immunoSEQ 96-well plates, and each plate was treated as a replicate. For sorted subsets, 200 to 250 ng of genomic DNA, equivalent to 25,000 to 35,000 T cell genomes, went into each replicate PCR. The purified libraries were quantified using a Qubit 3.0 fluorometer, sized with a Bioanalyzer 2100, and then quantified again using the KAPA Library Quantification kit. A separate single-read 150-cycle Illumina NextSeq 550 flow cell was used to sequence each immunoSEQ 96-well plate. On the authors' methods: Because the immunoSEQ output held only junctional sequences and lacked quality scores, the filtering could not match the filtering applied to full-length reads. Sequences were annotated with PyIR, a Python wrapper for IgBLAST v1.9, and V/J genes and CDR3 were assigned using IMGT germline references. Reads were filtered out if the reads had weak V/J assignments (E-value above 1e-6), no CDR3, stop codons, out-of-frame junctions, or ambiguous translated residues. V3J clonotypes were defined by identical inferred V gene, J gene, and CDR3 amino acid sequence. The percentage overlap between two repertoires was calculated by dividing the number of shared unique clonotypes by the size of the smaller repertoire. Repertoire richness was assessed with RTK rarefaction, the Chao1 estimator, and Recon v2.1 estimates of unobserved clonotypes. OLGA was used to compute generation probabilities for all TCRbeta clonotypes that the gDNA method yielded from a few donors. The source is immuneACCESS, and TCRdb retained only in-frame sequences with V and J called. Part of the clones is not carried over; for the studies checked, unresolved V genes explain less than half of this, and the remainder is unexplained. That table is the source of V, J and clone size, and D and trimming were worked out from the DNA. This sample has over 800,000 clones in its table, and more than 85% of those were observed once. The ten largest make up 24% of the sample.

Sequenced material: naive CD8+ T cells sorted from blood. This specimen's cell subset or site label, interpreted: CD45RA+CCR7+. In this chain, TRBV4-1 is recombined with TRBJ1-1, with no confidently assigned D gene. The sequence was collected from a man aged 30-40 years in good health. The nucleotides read TGCGCCAGCAGCCTAAGCCTTGGAATGAACACTGAAGCTTTCTTT. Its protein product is CASSLSLGMNTEAFF.